This T cell receptor (beta chain) was retrieved from a study of control samples from healthy donors and cancer patients. Method: immunoSEQ multiplex PCR; TCRdb's copy keeps in-frame clones and lacks some. Of roughly 120,000 clones detected, 85% to 90% appear once; the ten largest clones hold around 1.1%. Germline V gives CDR1 SGHTA, CDR2 FQGNSA. The V gene lost 1 base and the J gene lost 6 bases, with 9 bases spanning the gap. The CDR3 totals 14 residues. The TCR comes from a woman in her fifties or sixties with colorectal cancer. J is TRBJ2-2 and V is TRBV7-2, with no clear D. Sequencing input: PBMCs. The CDR3 DNA is TGTGCCAGCAGCTTAGTCGGCGGTCCCGGGGAGCTGTTTTTT. Translated: CASSLVGGPGELFF.